Here is one T cell receptor (beta chain) with its context. CDR3 size: 15 residues. Germline-derived CDR1 and CDR2 are MGHRA and YSYEKL. TCRdb re-called the 5' RACE reads and catalogs CDR3 proteins one per entry, DNA excluded. This sample's clone table lists about 460,000 distinct CDR3 sequences. The data are from a study of T cells expressing NK-cell markers. At the level of the study: Sequencing covered eight donors, seven HCMV-seropositive and one seronegative.

Sample: blood T cells: a sorted CD56 or NKG2C T cell subset, CD4+ or CD8+ T cells, or bulk PBMC T cells (not recorded which). The gene calls are TRBV4-1 and TRBJ2-3; TCRdb selects TRBD1, and the lack of DNA leaves this call unchecked. The origin of this receptor is a woman in her forties or fifties in good health. The CDR3 here is CASSQDDGTSDTQYF.